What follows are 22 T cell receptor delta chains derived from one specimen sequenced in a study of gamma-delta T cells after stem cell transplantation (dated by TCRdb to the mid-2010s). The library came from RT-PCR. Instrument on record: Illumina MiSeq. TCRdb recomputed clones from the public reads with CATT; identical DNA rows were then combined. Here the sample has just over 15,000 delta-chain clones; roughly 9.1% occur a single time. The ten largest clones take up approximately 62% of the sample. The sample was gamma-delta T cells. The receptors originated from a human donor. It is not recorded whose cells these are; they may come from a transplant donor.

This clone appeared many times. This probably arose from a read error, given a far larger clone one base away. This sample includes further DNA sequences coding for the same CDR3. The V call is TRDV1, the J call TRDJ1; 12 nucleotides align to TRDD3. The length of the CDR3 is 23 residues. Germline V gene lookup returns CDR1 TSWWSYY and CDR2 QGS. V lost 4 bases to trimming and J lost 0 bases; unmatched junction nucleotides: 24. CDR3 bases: TGTGCTCTTGGGGTTATTCGCCCCGGACAACCCTACTGGGGGATACAGTACACCGATAAACTCATCTTT. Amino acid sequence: CALGVIRPGQPYWGIQYTDKLIF.

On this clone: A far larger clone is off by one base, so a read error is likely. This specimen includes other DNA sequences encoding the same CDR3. The CDR3 reads CALEWRGDHGTGGFLIYTDKLIF. As DNA, the CDR3 is TGTGCTCTTGAGTGGAGAGGGGATCACGGCACTGGGGGGTTCTTAATTTACACCGATAAACTCATCTTT. The chain couples TRDV1 to TRDJ1, with 8 bases matching TRDD3. Trimming at V came to 7 bases and at J to 0 bases, leaving 31 bases not matched to a gene. The germline CDR1 and CDR2 sequences are TSWWSYY and QGS. The CDR3 length is 23 residues.

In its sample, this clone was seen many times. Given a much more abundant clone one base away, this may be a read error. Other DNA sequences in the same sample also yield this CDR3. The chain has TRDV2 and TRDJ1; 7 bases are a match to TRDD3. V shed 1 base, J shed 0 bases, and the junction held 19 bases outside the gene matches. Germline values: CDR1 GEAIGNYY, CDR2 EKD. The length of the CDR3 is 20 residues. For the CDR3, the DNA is TGTGCCTGTGACACTCGAACTTCTAGGGCTGGGGGCTCGTACACCGATAAACTCATCTTT. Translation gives CACDTRTSRAGGSYTDKLIF.

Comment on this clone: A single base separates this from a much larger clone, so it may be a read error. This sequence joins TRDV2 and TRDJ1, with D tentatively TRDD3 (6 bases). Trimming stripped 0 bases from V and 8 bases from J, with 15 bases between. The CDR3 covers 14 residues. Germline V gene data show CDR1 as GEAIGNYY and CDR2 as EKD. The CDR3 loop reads CACDTESGEKKLIF. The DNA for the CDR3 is TGTGCCTGTGACACCGAGTCGGGGGAGAAGAAACTCATCTTT.

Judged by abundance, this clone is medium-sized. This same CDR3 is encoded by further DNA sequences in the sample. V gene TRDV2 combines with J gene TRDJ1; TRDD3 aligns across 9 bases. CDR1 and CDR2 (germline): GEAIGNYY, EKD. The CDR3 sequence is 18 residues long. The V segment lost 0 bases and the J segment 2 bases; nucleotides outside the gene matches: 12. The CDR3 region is CACDTVLGDPGRTDKLIF. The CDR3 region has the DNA TGTGCCTGTGACACCGTACTGGGGGACCCCGGGAGGACCGATAAACTCATCTTT.

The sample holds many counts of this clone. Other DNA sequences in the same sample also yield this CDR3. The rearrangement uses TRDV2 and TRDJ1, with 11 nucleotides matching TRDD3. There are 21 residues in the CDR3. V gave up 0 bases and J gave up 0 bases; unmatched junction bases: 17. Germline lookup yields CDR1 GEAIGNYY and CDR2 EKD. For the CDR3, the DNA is TGTGCCTGTGACACCGTCCCTGGGGGATACAACTTGACTTCTTACACCGATAAACTCATCTTT. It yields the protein CACDTVPGGYNLTSYTDKLIF.

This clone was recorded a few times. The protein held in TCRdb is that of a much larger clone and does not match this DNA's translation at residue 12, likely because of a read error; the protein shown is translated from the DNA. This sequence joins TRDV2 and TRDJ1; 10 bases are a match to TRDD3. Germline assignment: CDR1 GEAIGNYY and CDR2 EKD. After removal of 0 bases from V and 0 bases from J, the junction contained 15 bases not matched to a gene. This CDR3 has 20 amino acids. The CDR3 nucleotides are TGTGCCTGTGACACCGTATATGGGGGATACCGTTGGGAGTACACCGATAAACTCATCTTT. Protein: CACDTVYGGYRWEYTDKLIF.

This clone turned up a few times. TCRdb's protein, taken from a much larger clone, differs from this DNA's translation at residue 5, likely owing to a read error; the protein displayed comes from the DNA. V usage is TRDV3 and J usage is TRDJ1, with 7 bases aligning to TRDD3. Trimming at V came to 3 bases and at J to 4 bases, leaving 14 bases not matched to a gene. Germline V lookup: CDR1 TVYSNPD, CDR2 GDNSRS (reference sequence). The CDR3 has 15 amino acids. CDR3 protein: CALVVGADTVDKLIF. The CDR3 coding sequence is TGTGCCTTGGTAGTTGGGGCGGATACGGTCGATAAACTCATCTTT. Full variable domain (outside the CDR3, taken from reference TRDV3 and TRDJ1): CDKVTQSSPDQTVASGSEVVLLCTYDTVYSNPDLFWYRIRPDYSFQFVFYGDNSRSEGADFTQGRFSVKHILTQKAFHLVISPVRTEDSATYYCALVVGADTVDKLIFGKGTRVTVEP.

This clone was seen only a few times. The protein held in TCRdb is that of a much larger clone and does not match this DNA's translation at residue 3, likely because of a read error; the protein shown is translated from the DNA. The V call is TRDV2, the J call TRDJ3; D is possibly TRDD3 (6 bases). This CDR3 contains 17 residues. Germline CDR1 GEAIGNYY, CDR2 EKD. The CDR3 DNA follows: TGTGCCTTTGACACTACTGGGATTTCCTGGGACACCCGACAGATGTTTTTC. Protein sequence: CAFDTTGISWDTRQMFF.

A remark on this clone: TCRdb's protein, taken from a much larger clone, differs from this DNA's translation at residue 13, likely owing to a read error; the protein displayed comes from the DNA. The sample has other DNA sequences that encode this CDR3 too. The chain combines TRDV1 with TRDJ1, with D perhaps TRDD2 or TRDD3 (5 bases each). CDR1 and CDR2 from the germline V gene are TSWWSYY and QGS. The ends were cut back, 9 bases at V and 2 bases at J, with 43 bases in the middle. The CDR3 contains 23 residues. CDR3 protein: CALPGDGPLPTMWDPIETDKLIF. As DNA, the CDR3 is TGTGCTCTGCCAGGGGACGGCCCCCTGCCTACCATGTGGGATCCCATCGAGACCGATAAACTCATCTTT.

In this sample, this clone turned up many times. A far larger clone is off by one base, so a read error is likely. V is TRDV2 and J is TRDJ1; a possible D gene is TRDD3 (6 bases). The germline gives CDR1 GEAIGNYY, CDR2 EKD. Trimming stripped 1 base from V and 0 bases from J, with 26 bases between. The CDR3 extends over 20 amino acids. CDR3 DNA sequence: TGTGCCTGTGACACTCTACCTTCTAGGGCTGGGGTCTCGTACACCGATAAACTCATCTTT. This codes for CACDTLPSRAGVSYTDKLIF.

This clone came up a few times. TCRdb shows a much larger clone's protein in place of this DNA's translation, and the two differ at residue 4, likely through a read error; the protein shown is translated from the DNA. The CDR3 bases are TGTGCCTGTGGCACCGCTGGGGGATACGCGTCCTGGGACACCCGACAGATGTTTTTC. It is translated as CACGTAGGYASWDTRQMFF. The rearrangement joins TRDV2 to TRDJ3, with 12 nucleotides matching TRDD3. Germline V gene sequence: CDR1 GEAIGNYY, CDR2 EKD. The CDR3 has 19 amino acids.

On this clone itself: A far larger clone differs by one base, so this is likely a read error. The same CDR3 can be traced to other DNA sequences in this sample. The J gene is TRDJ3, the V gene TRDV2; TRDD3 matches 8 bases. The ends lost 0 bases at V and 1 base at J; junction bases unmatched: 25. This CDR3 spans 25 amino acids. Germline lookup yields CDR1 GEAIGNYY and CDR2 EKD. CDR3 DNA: TGTGCCTGTGACACCGTGAGTGGCTGGGGGACCCCGCTTCGTTTATCGTCCTGGGACACCCGACAGATGTTTTTC. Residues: CACDTVSGWGTPLRLSSWDTRQMFF.

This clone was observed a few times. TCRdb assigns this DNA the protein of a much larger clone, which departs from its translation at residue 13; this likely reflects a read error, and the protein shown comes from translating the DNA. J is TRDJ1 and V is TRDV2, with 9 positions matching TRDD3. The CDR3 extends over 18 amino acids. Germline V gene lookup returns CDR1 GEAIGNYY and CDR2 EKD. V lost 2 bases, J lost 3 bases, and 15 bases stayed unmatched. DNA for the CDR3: TGTGCCTGTGACAGTATCTCTACTGGGGGACGAAACGCCGATAAACTCATCTTT. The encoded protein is CACDSISTGGRNADKLIF.

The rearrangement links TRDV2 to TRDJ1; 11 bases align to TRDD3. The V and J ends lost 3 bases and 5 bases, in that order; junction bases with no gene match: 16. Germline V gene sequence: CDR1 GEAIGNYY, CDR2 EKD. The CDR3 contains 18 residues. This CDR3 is CACDCGWGIRNVSDKLIF. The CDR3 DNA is TGTGCCTGTGACTGCGGATGGGGGATACGCAACGTTTCAGATAAACTCATCTTT.

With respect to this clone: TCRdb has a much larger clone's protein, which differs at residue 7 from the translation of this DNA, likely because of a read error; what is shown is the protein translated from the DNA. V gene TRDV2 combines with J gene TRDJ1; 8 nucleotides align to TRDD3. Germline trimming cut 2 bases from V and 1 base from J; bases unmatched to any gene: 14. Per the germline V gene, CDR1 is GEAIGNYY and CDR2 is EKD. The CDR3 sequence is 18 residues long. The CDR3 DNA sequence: TGTGCCTGTGACATATTAGCCGTCGACGGGGATACCACCGATAAACTCATCTTT. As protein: CACDILAVDGDTTDKLIF.

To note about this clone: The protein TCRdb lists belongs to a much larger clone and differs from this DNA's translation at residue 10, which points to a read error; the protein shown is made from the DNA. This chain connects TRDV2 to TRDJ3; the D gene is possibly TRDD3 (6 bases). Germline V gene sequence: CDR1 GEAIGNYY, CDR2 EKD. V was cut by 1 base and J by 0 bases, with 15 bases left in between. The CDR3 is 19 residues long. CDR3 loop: CACDTAGGRNSWDTRQMFF. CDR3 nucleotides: TGTGCCTGTGACACGGCCGGGGGACGTAACTCCTGGGACACCCGACAGATGTTTTTC.

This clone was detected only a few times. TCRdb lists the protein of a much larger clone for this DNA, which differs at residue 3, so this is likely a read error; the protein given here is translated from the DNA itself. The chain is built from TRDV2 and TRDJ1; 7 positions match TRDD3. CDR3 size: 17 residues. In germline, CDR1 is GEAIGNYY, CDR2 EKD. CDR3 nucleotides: TGTGCCCGTGAGAATCTTCTGGGGGCCACGTACACCGATAAACTCATCTTT. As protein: CARENLLGATYTDKLIF.

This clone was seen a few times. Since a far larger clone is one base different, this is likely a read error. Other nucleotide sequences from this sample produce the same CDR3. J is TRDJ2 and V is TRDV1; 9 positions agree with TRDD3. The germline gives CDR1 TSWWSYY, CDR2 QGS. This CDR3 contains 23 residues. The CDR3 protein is CALGKGILLKYGGILDLTAQLFF. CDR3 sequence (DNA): TGTGCTCTTGGGAAGGGGATCCTACTGAAATACGGGGGGATACTGGACTTGACGGCACAACTCTTCTTT.

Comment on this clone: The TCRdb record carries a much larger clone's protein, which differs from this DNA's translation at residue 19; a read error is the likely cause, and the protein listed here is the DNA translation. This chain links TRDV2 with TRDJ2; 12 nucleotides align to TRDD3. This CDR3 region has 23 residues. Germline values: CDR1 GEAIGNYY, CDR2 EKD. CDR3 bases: TGTGCCTGTGACACCCTGACACCCGTACTGGGGGATACACCACCGGACTTGACAGTACAACTCTTCTTT. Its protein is CACDTLTPVLGDTPPDLTVQLFF.

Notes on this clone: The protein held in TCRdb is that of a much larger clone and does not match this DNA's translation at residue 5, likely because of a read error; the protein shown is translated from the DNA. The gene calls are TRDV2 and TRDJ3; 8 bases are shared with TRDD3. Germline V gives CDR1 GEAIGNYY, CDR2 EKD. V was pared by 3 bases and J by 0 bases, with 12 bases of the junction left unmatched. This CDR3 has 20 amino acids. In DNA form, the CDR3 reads TGTGCCTGTGACGCTCCCGATGGGGGATCCTCCTCCTGGGACACCCGACAGATGTTTTTC. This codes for CACDAPDGGSSSWDTRQMFF.

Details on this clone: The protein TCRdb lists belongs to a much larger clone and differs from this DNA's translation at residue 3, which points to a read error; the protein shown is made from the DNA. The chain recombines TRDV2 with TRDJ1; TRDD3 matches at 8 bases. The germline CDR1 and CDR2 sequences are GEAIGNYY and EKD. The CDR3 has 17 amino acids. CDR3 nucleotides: TGTGCCCGTGACACCTTGATGGGGGATTCGTACACCGATAAACTCATCTTT. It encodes CARDTLMGDSYTDKLIF.